Each of the 8 T cell receptor beta chains below was sequenced from the same sample in a study of blood T cell repertoires in COVID-19. Generated by immunoSEQ multiplex PCR, the TCRdb table keeps only in-frame clones and is missing some. This sample carries more than 70,000 clones, more than 80% of them seen once, and the ten largest clones take 0.7% to 0.9%. The sequencing input was peripheral blood. These TCRs come from an elderly woman with acute or convalescent COVID-19.

The chain uses TRBV29-1 and TRBJ1-1; TRBD1 aligns across 9 bases. The CDR3 sequence is 14 residues long. The germline CDR1 and CDR2 sequences are SQVTM and ANQGSEA. The V gene end was trimmed by 4 bases and the J gene end by 1 base; junction bases not matched to a gene: 4. The CDR3 DNA is TGCAGCGTTGGGGACAGGGTGGGGAACACTGAAGCTTTCTTT. It encodes CSVGDRVGNTEAFF.

V and J are TRBV27 and TRBJ1-6; D might be TRBD1 (6 bases). The CDR3 has 20 residues. Germline values: CDR1 MNHEY, CDR2 SMNVEV (reference sequence). V lost 2 bases, J lost 0 bases, and 20 bases lay in between. CDR3 region: CASSLGVGGEQISYNSPLHF. CDR3 DNA sequence: TGTGCCAGCAGTTTAGGTGTTGGGGGCGAACAAATCTCCTATAATTCACCCCTCCACTTT.

The chain couples TRBV5-1 to TRBJ1-1; tentative D call: TRBD1 (6 bases). The CDR3 covers 14 residues. The germline CDR1 and CDR2 sequences are SGHRS and YFSETQ. V lost 6 bases and J lost 0, with 12 bases in between. CDR3 nucleotides: TGCGCCAGCACCCTGGACAGTATGAACACTGAAGCTTTCTTT. The encoded protein is CASTLDSMNTEAFF.

As DNA, the CDR3 is TGTGCCACCAGCGGTCAACGACAGCGATACACCGGGGAGCTGTTTTTT. It encodes CATSGQRQRYTGELFF. The rearrangement uses TRBV15 and TRBJ2-2; maybe TRBD1 (5 bases). CDR3 length equals 16 residues. The V end lost 5 bases, the J end lost 3 bases, and 16 bases lay between the germline ends. CDR1 and CDR2 (germline): LNHNV, YYDKDF (reference sequence).

V is TRBV5-4 and J is TRBJ2-1; 9 bases map to TRBD1. Germline V gene sequence: CDR1 SGHNT, CDR2 YYREEE (reference sequence). This CDR3 spans 17 amino acids. V was clipped by 4 bases and J by 8 bases; unmatched bases: 16. CDR3 nucleotide sequence: TGTGCCAGCAGCGGCGGACAGGGGCGGGCGACAAACGATGAGCAGTTCTTC. The encoded protein is CASSGGQGRATNDEQFF. The full variable domain, its missing parts supplied by reference TRBV5-4 and TRBJ2-1, is ETGVTQSPTHLIKTRGQQVTLRCSSQSGHNTVSWYQQALGQGPQFIFQYYREEENGRGNFPPRFSGLQFPNYSSELNVNALELDDSALYLCASSGGQGRATNDEQFFGPGTRLTVL.

This rearrangement joins TRBV5-5 to TRBJ2-3, with TRBD1 identical over 8 bases. The junction had 5 bases not matched to a gene; V was cut back by 0 bases and J by 2 bases. Germline V CDR1 and CDR2: SGHKS, YYEKEE (reference sequence). CDR3 length: 16 residues. CDR3 amino acids: CASSLETGGITDTQYF. The CDR3 nucleotides are TGTGCCAGCAGCTTGGAAACAGGGGGAATCACAGATACGCAGTATTTT.

This clone is medium-sized in the sample. The chain couples TRBV7-9 to TRBJ2-7, with 8 nucleotides matching TRBD2. V dropped 4 bases and J dropped 4; count of bases not matched to a gene: 6. This CDR3 region has 14 residues. Germline V gene lookup returns CDR1 SEHNR and CDR2 FQNEAQ (reference sequence). The CDR3 region has the DNA TGTGCCAGCAGCTCCTCGCGGGAGGCTTACGAGCAGTACTTC. It specifies CASSSSREAYEQYF.

This chain joins TRBV5-1 and TRBJ2-2; 8 bases map to TRBD1. This CDR3 spans 15 amino acids. The ends lost 5 bases at V and 4 bases at J; junction bases unmatched: 7. The V gene's germline CDR1 is SGHRS and CDR2 YFSETQ. The CDR3 sequence: CASSLGTGFTGELFF. Here the CDR3 DNA reads TGCGCCAGCAGTCTTGGGACAGGTTTCACCGGGGAGCTGTTTTTT.